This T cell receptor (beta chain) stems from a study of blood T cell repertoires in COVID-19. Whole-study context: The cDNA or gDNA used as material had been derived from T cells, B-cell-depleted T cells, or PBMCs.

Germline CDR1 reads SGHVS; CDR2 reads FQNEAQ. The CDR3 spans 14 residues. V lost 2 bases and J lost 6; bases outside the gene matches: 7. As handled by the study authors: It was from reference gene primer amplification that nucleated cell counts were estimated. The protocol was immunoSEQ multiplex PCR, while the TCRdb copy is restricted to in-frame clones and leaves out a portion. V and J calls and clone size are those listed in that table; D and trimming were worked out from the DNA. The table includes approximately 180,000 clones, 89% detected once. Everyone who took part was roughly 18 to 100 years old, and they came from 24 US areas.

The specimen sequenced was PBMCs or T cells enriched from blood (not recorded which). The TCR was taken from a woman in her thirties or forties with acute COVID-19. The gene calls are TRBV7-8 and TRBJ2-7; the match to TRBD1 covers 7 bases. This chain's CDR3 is CASSLNDRVGEQYF. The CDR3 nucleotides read TGTGCCAGCAGCTTAAATGACAGGGTAGGCGAGCAGTACTTC.